This record concerns one T cell receptor beta chain sequence. Its target is unknown. These data belong to a study of Graves' ophthalmopathy and Graves' hyperthyroidism. Germline CDR1 reads SEHNR; CDR2 reads FQNEAQ (reference sequence). V shed 5 bases and J 5 bases; nucleotides not matched to a gene: 8. CDR3 length equals 14 residues. Study observations and caveats: Blood samples also showed most expanded thyroid clonotypes exceeding 0.001 frequency.

Enrollment excluded any patients with other autoimmune diseases, uncontrolled infections, pregnancy or lactation. Diagnosis was based on clinical symptoms, serum thyroxine, TRAb, thyroid ultrasound and orbital computed tomography. Using RNA transcripts, the TCR beta CDR3 regions were amplified. HTBI primers were employed in first-round RT-PCR, then a second-round multiplex PCR followed. MiXCR, run by TCRdb on the multiplex PCR reads, gives a single entry per CDR3 protein. This sample has about 1.1 million distinct CDR3 sequences, with less than 45% found just once. The V and J genes are TRBV7-9 and TRBJ2-5, with 7 nucleotides matching TRBD2. The source of this sequence is an adult man with Graves' hyperthyroidism. The material sequenced was peripheral blood or thyroid tissue (not recorded which). CDR3 sequence: CASSPPREGETQYF. Written as DNA, the CDR3 is TGTGCCAGCAGCCCCCCTAGGGAGGGCGAGACCCAGTACTTC.